Each of the 28 T cell receptor beta chains below was sequenced from the same sample in a study of shared clonotypes between healthy human individuals (dated by TCRdb to between 2020 and 2021). CD8 naive samples were CD45RO-negative cells positively selected for CCR7, giving a CD45RA+CCR7+ population that excluded TemRA cells. Libraries came from the immunoSEQ multiplex PCR assay. Here the immuneACCESS table is served through TCRdb, limited to in-frame sequences with V and J called. Missing clones are a known gap in these copies; in checked studies unresolved V genes cover under half, and the rest lacks a known reason. For this sample the table gives about 2 million clones, of which 85% to 95% were detected only once. The ten biggest clones cover around 1.1% of the sample. The sequencing input was naive CD8+ T cells sorted from blood. This specimen's cell subset or site label, interpreted: CD45RA+CCR7+. The receptor set was obtained from a man aged 18-30 years in good health.

The chain links TRBV7-6 to TRBJ1-5; no clear D gene. The V end lost 1 base, the J end lost 2 bases, and 9 bases lay between the germline ends. The CDR3 length is 15 residues. The germline gives CDR1 SGHVS, CDR2 FNYEAQ. CDR3 sequence (DNA): TGTGCCAGCAGCTTAGGTTGGGGAGGCAATCAGCCCCAGCATTTT. Residues: CASSLGWGGNQPQHF.

V gene TRBV4-1 combines with J gene TRBJ2-1; D possibly corresponds to TRBD2 (6 bases). This CDR3 is built from 15 residues. CDR1 and CDR2 (germline): MGHRA, YSYEKL. With 4 bases removed from V and 8 bases from J, the gap between germline ends came to 18 bases. CDR3 in DNA: TGCGCCAGCAGCCCCCTCGGCGGGGAACCTTATGAGCAGTTCTTC. Its translation: CASSPLGGEPYEQFF.

On this clone: This sample also contains other DNA sequences that code for the same CDR3. The chain has TRBV19 and TRBJ2-7, with D perhaps TRBD1 (5 bases). Trimming took off 2 bases at V and 3 bases at J, with 14 bases between the two ends. The V gene's germline CDR1 is LNHDA and CDR2 SQIVND (reference sequence). The CDR3 has 15 amino acids. The CDR3 nucleotides are TGTGCCAGTAGTATATTCGCAGGGTCAAGCTACGAGCAGTACTTC. Translating gives CASSIFAGSSYEQYF.

About this clone: This CDR3 is also generated by other DNA sequences in the sample. The rearrangement links TRBV11-2 to TRBJ1-2; no clear D. The V and J ends lost 0 bases and 0 bases respectively, with 2 bases between them. The CDR3 loop spans 13 amino acids. Germline V gene sequence: CDR1 SGHAT, CDR2 FQNNGV. This CDR3 is CASSLEANYGYTF. The DNA for the CDR3 is TGTGCCAGCAGCTTAGAGGCTAACTATGGCTACACCTTC.

The CDR3 nucleotides read TGTGCCAGCAGTTACGAGGGGACCCGAGGAAACACCATATATTTT. Translation: CASSYEGTRGNTIYF. The chain joins TRBV28 to TRBJ1-3; maybe TRBD1 (5 bases). Germline-derived CDR1 and CDR2 are MDHEN and SYDVKM. The V end lost 4 bases, the J end lost 4 bases, and 14 bases lay between the germline ends. The CDR3 extends over 15 amino acids.

This chain uses TRBV30 with TRBJ2-3; the match to TRBD2 covers 7 bases. Germline assignment: CDR1 GTSNPN and CDR2 SVGIG (reference sequence). The CDR3 covers 15 residues. V shed 4 bases, J shed 2 bases, and the junction held 9 bases outside the gene matches. The CDR3 region has the DNA TGTGCCTGGACCCCCTGGAGCGGGAACACAGATACGCAGTATTTT. This translates into CAWTPWSGNTDTQYF.

Turning to this clone: The same CDR3 arises from other DNA sequences in this sample as well. The rearrangement uses TRBV27 and TRBJ2-7; TRBD1 agrees at 7 bases. V lost 3 bases to trimming and J lost 0 bases; unmatched junction nucleotides: 2. CDR3 length: 14 residues. Germline V gene lookup returns CDR1 MNHEY and CDR2 SMNVEV (reference sequence). CDR3 coding DNA: TGTGCCAGCAGTTTGGGGACAGCCTCCTACGAGCAGTACTTC. It specifies CASSLGTASYEQYF.

Regarding this clone: Other DNA sequences from this sample encode an identical CDR3 as well. The chain couples TRBV27 to TRBJ2-7; 8 positions match TRBD2. The CDR3 runs to 14 residues. Trimming removed 8 bases from V and 2 bases from J; junction bases left unmatched: 8. Germline CDR1 is MNHEY and CDR2 is SMNVEV (reference sequence). The CDR3 coding sequence is TGTGCCAGCTCCCTGACGGGGGGGGCCTACGAGCAGTACTTC. Protein product: CASSLTGGAYEQYF.

The chain employs TRBV10-1 and TRBJ2-2; D uncertain. Trimming left V 8 bases short and J 2 bases short, with 12 bases between. The CDR3 runs to 14 residues. The V gene's germline CDR1 is WNHNN and CDR2 SYGVQD (reference sequence). CDR3 sequence: CASGATHNTGELFF. The CDR3 coding sequence is TGCGCCAGCGGCGCGACCCATAACACCGGGGAGCTGTTTTTT.

The chain links TRBV27 to TRBJ2-7; the D gene is possibly TRBD1 (6 bases). Germline V lookup: CDR1 MNHEY, CDR2 SMNVEV (reference sequence). The CDR3 is 15 amino acids. The germline V and J ends were trimmed by 4 bases and 0 bases, with 13 bases remaining between them. CDR3 amino acids: CASSYGTPASYEQYF. The CDR3 nucleotides read TGTGCCAGCAGTTACGGGACACCGGCCTCCTACGAGCAGTACTTC.

V is TRBV6-5 and J is TRBJ2-3; a weak D match, TRBD2 (5 bases). V was clipped by 3 bases and J by 4 bases, with 17 bases between them. The CDR3 spans 16 residues. Germline CDR1 reads MNHEY; CDR2 reads SVGAGI. The CDR3 reads CASSYVPGGSPDTQYF. CDR3 sequence (DNA): TGTGCCAGCAGTTATGTTCCAGGCGGGTCTCCAGATACGCAGTATTTT.

This CDR3 reads CAILADRTDTQYF. CDR3 nucleotides: TGTGCCATCTTAGCGGATCGCACAGATACGCAGTATTTT. The chain has TRBV10-3 and TRBJ2-3; D is possibly TRBD2 (6 bases). The germline V gene has CDR1 ENHRY and CDR2 SYGVKD. Trimming pared 8 bases from V and 1 base from J, leaving 10 bases between. CDR3 length: 13 amino acids.

V gene TRBV29-1 combines with J gene TRBJ1-2; D ambiguous. Germline V gene sequence: CDR1 SQVTM, CDR2 ANQGSEA. This CDR3 spans 10 amino acids. Trimming took 2 bases from V and 6 from J, leaving 4 bases between them. This chain's CDR3 is CSVETNGYTF. The CDR3 nucleotides are TGCAGCGTTGAAACGAATGGCTACACCTTC.

V usage is TRBV5-6 and J usage is TRBJ2-1; 7 bases align to TRBD2. There are 18 residues in the CDR3. The germline CDR1 and CDR2 sequences are SGHDT and YYEEEE. The trim removed 0 bases at V and 3 bases at J, leaving 12 bases unmatched. The CDR3 region has the DNA TGTGCCAGCAGCTTGGAACCCCTTCTAGCGGAAAGCTACAATGAGCAGTTCTTC. This sequence encodes CASSLEPLLAESYNEQFF.

CDR3: CASSQDGTGALNEKLFF. The DNA for the CDR3 is TGCGCCAGCAGCCAGGACGGGACAGGGGCTCTTAATGAAAAACTGTTTTTT. This chain joins TRBV4-3 and TRBJ1-4; 10 bases are shared with TRBD1. The ends lost 3 bases at V and 4 bases at J; junction bases unmatched: 8. Germline CDR1 is LGHNA and CDR2 is YSLEER. The CDR3 consists of 17 residues.

The chain is built from TRBV29-1 and TRBJ2-5; 12 bases agree with TRBD1. The germline V gene encodes CDR1 SQVTM and CDR2 ANQGSEA. Losses at the gene ends were 6 bases for V and 12 bases for J; bases not matched to a gene: 5. The CDR3 has 11 amino acids. This chain's CDR3 is CSVGTGGAEYF. For the CDR3, the DNA is TGCAGCGTAGGGACAGGGGGCGCGGAGTACTTC.

V and J are TRBV19 and TRBJ2-2, with 9 bases aligning to TRBD2. Losses at the gene ends were 5 bases for V and 4 bases for J; bases not matched to a gene: 5. Germline V lookup: CDR1 LNHDA, CDR2 SQIVND (reference sequence). The CDR3 is made up of 15 amino acids. The CDR3 DNA follows: TGTGCCAGTAGTGTAGCGGGAGTTGTCACCGGGGAGCTGTTTTTT. Translation gives CASSVAGVVTGELFF.

Details on this clone: Other nucleotide sequences in the sample specify the same CDR3. The V gene is TRBV27, the J gene TRBJ2-7, with D tentatively TRBD1 (7 bases). Trimming took off 1 base at V and 4 bases at J, with 11 bases between the two ends. The V gene's germline CDR1 is MNHEY and CDR2 SMNVEV (reference sequence). The CDR3 contains 14 residues. The CDR3 DNA reads TGTGCCAGCAGTTTATTTCAGGGGGGATACGAGCAGTACTTC. This sequence encodes CASSLFQGGYEQYF.

The J gene is TRBJ2-1, the V gene TRBV13; the D gene is possibly TRBD2 (6 bases). Trimming removed 4 bases at V and 8 bases at J, with 12 bases between. The germline V gene encodes CDR1 PRHDT and CDR2 FYEKMQ (reference sequence). The CDR3 is 13 amino acids. The CDR3 DNA follows: TGTGCCAGCAGCTCCGCGGGGAGCTATGAGCAGTTCTTC. It encodes CASSSAGSYEQFF.

This sequence joins TRBV5-1 and TRBJ2-7, with TRBD1 matching 8 bases. Germline V gene lookup returns CDR1 SGHRS and CDR2 YFSETQ. The CDR3 spans 15 residues. The trim removed 4 bases at V and 6 bases at J, leaving 12 bases unmatched. This CDR3 is CASSRGTGPILEQYF. CDR3 nucleotides: TGCGCCAGCAGCCGCGGGACAGGCCCTATCCTCGAGCAGTACTTC.

The V call is TRBV7-9, the J call TRBJ2-3, with 13 positions matching TRBD2. Per the germline V gene, CDR1 is SEHNR and CDR2 is FQNEAQ (reference sequence). There are 16 residues in the CDR3. V dropped 5 bases and J dropped 5; count of bases not matched to a gene: 7. As DNA, the CDR3 is TGTGCCAGCAGCCGTACTAGCGGGGGGGAAGGAGATACGCAGTATTTT. Translated: CASSRTSGGEGDTQYF.

This clone was counted once. The sample has other DNA sequences that encode this CDR3 too. This chain joins TRBV4-3 and TRBJ2-3, with 11 positions matching TRBD2. The germline CDR1 and CDR2 sequences are LGHNA and YSLEER. The V and J ends lost 4 bases and 0 bases, in that order; junction bases with no gene match: 3. The CDR3 loop spans 16 amino acids. In DNA form, the CDR3 reads TGCGCCAGCAGCCCGGGACTAGCGGAAAGCACAGATACGCAGTATTTT. This gives the protein CASSPGLAESTDTQYF.

This chain joins TRBV28 and TRBJ1-2, with a weak D call TRBD1 (5 bases). Germline-derived CDR1 and CDR2 are MDHEN and SYDVKM. This CDR3 is built from 14 residues. With 5 bases removed from V and 5 bases from J, the gap between germline ends came to 15 bases. The CDR3 DNA is TGTGCCAGCAGTCCCCCGGGGGAGCTATATGGCTACACCTTC. Translating it yields CASSPPGELYGYTF.

J is TRBJ1-5 and V is TRBV10-3, with a weak D call TRBD1 (6 bases). With 2 bases removed from V and 5 bases from J, the gap between germline ends came to 13 bases. Germline V gene data show CDR1 as ENHRY and CDR2 as SYGVKD. CDR3 length equals 15 residues. In DNA form, the CDR3 reads TGTGCCATCAGTGAGCGGGCGACAGGAGATCAGCCCCAGCATTTT. Protein: CAISERATGDQPQHF.

This clone was seen a single time. The genes are TRBV11-2 and TRBJ2-1; D perhaps matches TRBD2 (6 bases). The CDR3 loop spans 14 amino acids. In germline, CDR1 is SGHAT, CDR2 FQNNGV. Trimming cost V 5 bases and J 5 bases, with 13 bases left between them. CDR3: CASSLSGLNNEQFF. The CDR3, as DNA: TGTGCCAGCAGCCTCAGCGGGTTAAACAATGAGCAGTTCTTC.

Notes on this clone: Different DNA sequences within this sample yield the same CDR3. The genes are TRBV7-6 and TRBJ2-5; no clear D. Deletions cut 0 bases from V and 5 bases from J, with 10 bases between. Germline-derived CDR1 and CDR2 are SGHVS and FNYEAQ. This CDR3 contains 14 residues. The CDR3 reads CASSLAPGEETQYF. CDR3 sequence (DNA): TGTGCCAGCAGCTTAGCGCCTGGTGAGGAGACCCAGTACTTC.

This chain's CDR3 is CASSRVPGQWDEQYF. CDR3 coding DNA: TGTGCCAGCAGCCGAGTACCAGGGCAGTGGGACGAGCAGTACTTC. The chain uses TRBV5-4 and TRBJ2-7, with a possible D match to TRBD1 (5 bases). Deletions cut 4 bases from V and 5 bases from J, with 19 bases between. From germline, CDR1 is SGHNT and CDR2 YYREEE (reference sequence). The CDR3 runs to 15 residues.

The chain links TRBV4-3 to TRBJ2-2; D may be TRBD1 (6 bases). This CDR3 contains 16 residues. V lost 4 bases, J lost 5 bases, and 17 bases lay in between. The germline CDR1 and CDR2 sequences are LGHNA and YSLEER. The CDR3 sequence is CASSLDTSRGTGELFF. The CDR3 bases are TGCGCCAGCAGCCTAGACACTAGTAGGGGGACCGGGGAGCTGTTTTTT.